This T cell receptor beta chain was sequenced during a study of cytomegalovirus exposure and HLA in healthy donors. Findings and caveats of the study: Previous analysis showed most TCR beta V segments were productive about 87% or about 30% of the time. It was only CMV serostatus that was available as immune exposure information.

This clone was detected only a few times. Its antigen is currently unknown. It was with 60 Vbeta and 13 Jbeta primers that the PCR ran. The data were produced by immunoSEQ multiplex PCR, yet TCRdb's version contains in-frame clones alone and is incomplete. The sample carries around 89,000 clones, approximately 84% recorded once. The TCR originated in a girl between 2 and 10 years old in good health and CMV-seropositive. Sequencing used PBMCs.

The CDR3 spells CSVETGRDTEAFF. In DNA form, the CDR3 reads TGCAGCGTCGAGACAGGACGGGACACTGAAGCTTTCTTT. This chain connects TRBV29-1 to TRBJ1-1; a possible D gene is TRBD1 (6 bases). This CDR3 has 13 residues. V shed 6 bases and J shed 3 bases, with 14 bases lying between them. Germline lookup yields CDR1 SQVTM and CDR2 ANQGSEA.